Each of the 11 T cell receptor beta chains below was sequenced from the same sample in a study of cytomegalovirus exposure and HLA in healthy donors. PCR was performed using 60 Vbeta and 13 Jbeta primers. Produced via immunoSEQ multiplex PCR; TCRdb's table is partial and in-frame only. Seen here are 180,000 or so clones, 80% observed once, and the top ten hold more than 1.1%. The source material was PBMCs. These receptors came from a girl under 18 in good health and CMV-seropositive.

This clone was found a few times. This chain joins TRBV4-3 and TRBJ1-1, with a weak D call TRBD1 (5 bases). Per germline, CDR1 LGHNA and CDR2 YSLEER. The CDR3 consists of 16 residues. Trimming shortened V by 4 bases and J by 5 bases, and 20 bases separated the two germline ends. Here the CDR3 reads CASSPTSPGGWTEAFF. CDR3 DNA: TGCGCCAGCAGCCCCACATCACCCGGGGGTTGGACTGAAGCTTTCTTT.

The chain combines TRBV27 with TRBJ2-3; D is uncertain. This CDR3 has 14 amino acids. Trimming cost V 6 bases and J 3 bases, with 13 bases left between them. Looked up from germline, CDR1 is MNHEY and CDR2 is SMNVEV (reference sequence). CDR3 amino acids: CASSPKGGTDTQYF. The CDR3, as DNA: TGTGCCAGCAGCCCCAAAGGCGGTACAGATACGCAGTATTTT.

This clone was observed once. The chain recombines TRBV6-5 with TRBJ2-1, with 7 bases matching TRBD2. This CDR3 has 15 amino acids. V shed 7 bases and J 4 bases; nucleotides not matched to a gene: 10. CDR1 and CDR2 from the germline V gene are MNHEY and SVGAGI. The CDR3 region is CASTRTSSGYNEQFF. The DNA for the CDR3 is TGTGCCAGCACCAGGACGTCTAGCGGATACAATGAGCAGTTCTTC.

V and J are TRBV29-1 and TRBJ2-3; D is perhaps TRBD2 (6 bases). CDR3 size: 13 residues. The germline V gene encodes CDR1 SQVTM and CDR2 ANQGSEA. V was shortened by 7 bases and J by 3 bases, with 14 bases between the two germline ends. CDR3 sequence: CSAAPGLTDTQYF. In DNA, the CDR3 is TGCAGCGCGGCCCCGGGACTTACAGATACGCAGTATTTT.

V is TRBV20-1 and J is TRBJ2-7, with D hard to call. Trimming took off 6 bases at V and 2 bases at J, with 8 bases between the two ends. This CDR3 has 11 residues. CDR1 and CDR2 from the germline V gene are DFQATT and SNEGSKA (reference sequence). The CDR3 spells CSAVETYEQYF. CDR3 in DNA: TGCAGTGCCGTAGAAACCTACGAGCAGTACTTC.

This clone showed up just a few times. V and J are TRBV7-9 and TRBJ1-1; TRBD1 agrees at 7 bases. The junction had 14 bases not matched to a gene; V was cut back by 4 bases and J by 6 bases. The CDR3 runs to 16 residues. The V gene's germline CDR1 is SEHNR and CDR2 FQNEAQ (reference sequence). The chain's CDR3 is CASSSMRRDRVPEAFF. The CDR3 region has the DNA TGTGCCAGCAGCTCGATGAGGAGAGACAGGGTCCCTGAAGCTTTCTTT. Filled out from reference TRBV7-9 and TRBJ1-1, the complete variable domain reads DTGVSQNPRHKITKRGQNVTFRCDPISEHNRLYWYRQTLGQGPEFLTYFQNEAQLEKSRLLSDRFSAERPKGSFSTLEIQRTEQGDSAMYLCASSSMRRDRVPEAFFGQGTRLTVV.

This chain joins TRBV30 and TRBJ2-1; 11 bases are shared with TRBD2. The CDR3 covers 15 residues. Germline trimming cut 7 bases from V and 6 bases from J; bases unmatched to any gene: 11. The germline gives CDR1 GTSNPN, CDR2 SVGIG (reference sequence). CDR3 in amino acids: CAYGLAGLASNEQFF. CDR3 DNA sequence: TGTGCCTACGGACTAGCGGGCCTAGCAAGCAATGAGCAGTTCTTC.

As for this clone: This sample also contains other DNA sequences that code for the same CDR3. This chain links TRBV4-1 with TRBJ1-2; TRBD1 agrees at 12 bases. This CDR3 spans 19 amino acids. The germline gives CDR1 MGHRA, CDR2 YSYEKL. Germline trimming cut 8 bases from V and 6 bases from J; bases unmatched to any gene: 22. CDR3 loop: CASHQVGGPRDRGRNGYTF. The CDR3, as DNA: TGCGCCAGCCACCAGGTGGGGGGCCCCCGGGACAGGGGGCGAAATGGCTACACCTTC.

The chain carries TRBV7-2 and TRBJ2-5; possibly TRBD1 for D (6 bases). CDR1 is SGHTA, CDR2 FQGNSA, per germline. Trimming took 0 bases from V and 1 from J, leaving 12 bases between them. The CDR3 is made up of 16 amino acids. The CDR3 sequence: CASSLAATGGQETQYF. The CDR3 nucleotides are TGTGCCAGCAGCTTAGCTGCGACAGGCGGCCAAGAGACCCAGTACTTC.

CDR3 residues: CASSPPPVMVTEAFF. DNA for the CDR3: TGTGCCAGCAGCCCCCCCCCAGTAATGGTCACTGAAGCTTTCTTT. The V gene is TRBV11-2, the J gene TRBJ1-1; D gene unclear. Germline V gives CDR1 SGHAT, CDR2 FQNNGV. V was pared by 5 bases and J by 4 bases, with 17 bases between. The CDR3 loop spans 15 amino acids.

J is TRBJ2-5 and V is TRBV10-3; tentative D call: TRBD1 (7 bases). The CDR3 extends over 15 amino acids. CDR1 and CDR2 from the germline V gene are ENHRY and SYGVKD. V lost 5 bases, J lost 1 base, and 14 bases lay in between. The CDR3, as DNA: TGTGCCATCAGTTACGGGCAGGGGGGCCAAGAGACCCAGTACTTC. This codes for CAISYGQGGQETQYF.